These 30 T cell receptor beta chains originate from one sample sequenced in a study of T-cell reconstitution after alpha-beta-depleted transplantation in children. TCRbeta library preparation incorporated unique molecular identifiers. TCRdb independently ran MiXCR on the PCR reads; one entry per CDR3 protein. Found here are fewer than 700,000 distinct CDR3 sequences, roughly 23% of them singletons; the top ten hold 12% to 15%. The sample here was PBMCs, mostly from graft donor cells, taken 360 days after TCRalphabeta/CD19-depleted stem cell transplant. These receptors all come from a boy under two years old who had a stem cell transplant for acute myeloid leukemia, so the T cells may come from the graft donor.

This clonotype came up many times. The chain employs TRBV30 and TRBJ2-7; tentative D call: TRBD1 (5 bases). The CDR3 contains 11 residues. V lost 8 bases to trimming and J lost 4 bases, with 12 bases between them. CDR1 GTSNPN and CDR2 SVGIG come from the germline V gene (reference sequence). The CDR3 sequence is CATQGLYEQYF. The CDR3 DNA reads as TGTGCCACCCAGGGCCTATACGAGCAGTACTTC.

This clonotype occurred a few times. The chain has TRBV4-3 and TRBJ1-2; D unresolved. Deletions cut 0 bases from V and 1 base from J, with 9 bases between. The CDR3 contains 15 residues. Germline V lookup: CDR1 LGHNA, CDR2 YSLEER. The CDR3 DNA sequence: TGCGCCAGCAGCCAAGAAATCGCGGATAACTATGGCTACACCTTC. It specifies CASSQEIADNYGYTF.

This clonotype was seen many times. V usage is TRBV29-1 and J usage is TRBJ2-5; possibly TRBD2 for D (5 bases). CDR3 size: 11 residues. Germline loops: CDR1 SQVTM, CDR2 ANQGSEA. Trimming removed 7 bases from V and 4 bases from J, with 10 bases in between. CDR3 bases: TGCAGCGGTTCACGGGGAGAGACCCAGTACTTC. Translating it yields CSGSRGETQYF.

This clonotype was seen at least ten times. The chain links TRBV28 to TRBJ2-1; the match to TRBD2 covers 8 bases. The CDR3 is 16 amino acids. J lost 7 bases, V lost 7 bases, and 15 bases had no gene match. Germline CDR1 MDHEN, CDR2 SYDVKM. CDR3 protein: CASTQDPGGPRNEQFF. The CDR3 coding sequence is TGTGCCAGCACCCAAGACCCGGGGGGGCCGCGAAATGAGCAGTTCTTC. Together with reference TRBV28 and TRBJ2-1, the CDR3 gives the full variable domain: DVKVTQSSRYLVKRTGEKVFLECVQDMDHENMFWYRQDPGLGLRLIYFSYDVKMKEKGDIPEGYSVSREKKERFSLILESASTNQTSMYLCASTQDPGGPRNEQFFGPGTRLTVL.

This clonotype was counted between two and nine times. This chain connects TRBV25-1 to TRBJ1-5, with 8 bases aligning to TRBD1. Germline CDR1 reads MGHDK; CDR2 reads SYGVNS. This CDR3 region has 14 residues. Trimming removed 3 bases from V and 6 bases from J; junction bases left unmatched: 4. The DNA for the CDR3 is TGTGCCAGCAGTGAGACAGGGGAGATTCAGCCCCAGCATTTT. The encoded protein is CASSETGEIQPQHF.

The chain links TRBV6-1 to TRBJ2-5; unclear D gene. Germline-derived CDR1 and CDR2 are MNHNS and SASEGT. The CDR3 has 17 amino acids. V gave up 1 base and J gave up 2 bases, with 17 bases separating them. The CDR3 loop is CASSEERRALKQETQYF. The DNA for the CDR3 is TGTGCCAGCAGTGAAGAAAGAAGGGCGCTTAAGCAAGAGACCCAGTACTTC.

This clonotype was detected many times. The CDR3 DNA sequence: TGCGCCAGCAGCCAAGAGGCCCTCCGGAGAGATACGCAGTATTTT. Translation gives CASSQEALRRDTQYF. V is TRBV4-3 and J is TRBJ2-3; the D is unclear. The CDR3 contains 15 residues. In germline, CDR1 is LGHNA, CDR2 YSLEER. Trimming cost V 0 bases and J 5 bases, with 12 bases left between them.

This clonotype has a handful of counts. The chain joins TRBV7-2 to TRBJ2-7; D may be TRBD1 (6 bases). CDR1 and CDR2 (germline): SGHTA, FQGNSA. The V gene lost 0 bases and the J gene lost 7 bases, with 16 bases spanning the gap. This CDR3 spans 15 amino acids. Here the CDR3 reads CASSLASGTPWEQYF. The CDR3 DNA reads as TGTGCCAGCAGCTTAGCCTCCGGGACACCCTGGGAGCAGTACTTC.

This clonotype was seen a handful of times. V and J are TRBV7-2 and TRBJ2-1, with unresolved D. Trimming took 1 base from V and 0 from J, leaving 7 bases between them. The CDR3 extends over 15 amino acids. Germline values: CDR1 SGHTA, CDR2 FQGNSA. The CDR3 coding sequence is TGTGCCAGCAGCTTAGTGGGAAACTCCTACAATGAGCAGTTCTTC. Translated, it gives CASSLVGNSYNEQFF.

The V call is TRBV6-6, the J call TRBJ1-1; the D is unclear. Trimming left V 2 bases short and J 7 bases short, with 5 bases between. This CDR3 contains 11 residues. Germline CDR1 and CDR2: MNHNY and SVGAGI (reference sequence). DNA for the CDR3: TGTGCCAGCAGTTACAAGGGTGAAGCTTTCTTT. It codes for CASSYKGEAFF.

In its sample, this clonotype was seen once. The gene calls are TRBV12-3 or TRBV12-4 and TRBJ2-5; a possible D gene is TRBD1 (6 bases). V lost 9 bases, J lost 0 bases, and 11 bases lay in between. The CDR3 runs 13 residues. The CDR3 sequence: CASGQLHQETQYF. CDR3 nucleotide sequence: TGTGCCAGTGGACAGTTACACCAAGAGACCCAGTACTTC.

The table lists this clonotype with many counts. This rearrangement joins TRBV20-1 to TRBJ2-3, with 11 bases aligning to TRBD2. Looked up from germline, CDR1 is DFQATT and CDR2 is SNEGSKA (reference sequence). V dropped 5 bases and J dropped 1; count of bases not matched to a gene: 2. The CDR3 has 14 amino acids. CDR3 protein: CSAVLAGGTDTQYF. The CDR3 DNA reads as TGCAGTGCTGTACTAGCGGGGGGCACAGATACGCAGTATTTT.

The J gene is TRBJ1-1, the V gene TRBV5-1, with D possibly being TRBD1 (5 bases). The germline CDR1 and CDR2 sequences are SGHRS and YFSETQ. Trimming removed 0 bases at V and 6 bases at J, with 15 bases between. This CDR3 contains 15 residues. The CDR3 region has the DNA TGCGCCAGCAGCTTGGTTGCCGGGGGTGGGGCTGAAGCTTTCTTT. Its protein is CASSLVAGGGAEAFF.

This clonotype appeared many times. The chain recombines TRBV6-1 with TRBJ2-1; 13 nucleotides agree with TRBD2. The CDR3 spans 16 residues. With 0 bases clipped from V and 8 bases from J, the junction kept 4 bases outside the gene matches. The germline gives CDR1 MNHNS, CDR2 SASEGT. CDR3 protein: CASSEAGLAGLDEQFF. CDR3 bases: TGTGCCAGCAGTGAAGCGGGACTAGCGGGGCTCGATGAGCAGTTCTTC.

This clonotype was found a few times. This rearrangement joins TRBV20-1 to TRBJ1-1; weak D call: TRBD1 (5 bases). Per germline, CDR1 DFQATT and CDR2 SNEGSKA (reference sequence). Trimming cost V 3 bases and J 9 bases, with 11 bases left between them. The CDR3 has 11 amino acids. The DNA of the CDR3 is TGCAGTGCTAGGCGGCCGGGGCAAGCTTTCTTT. It specifies CSARRPGQAFF.

The chain couples TRBV20-1 to TRBJ1-5, with 8 bases that match TRBD1. CDR1 and CDR2 (germline): DFQATT, SNEGSKA (reference sequence). The CDR3 is made up of 12 amino acids. The chain's CDR3 is CAGTGKNQPQHF. The CDR3 coding sequence is TGCGCCGGGACAGGAAAAAATCAGCCCCAGCATTTT.

This clonotype was counted ten times or more. The chain has TRBV20-1 and TRBJ2-1; 8 nucleotides match TRBD2. With 3 bases clipped from V and 3 bases from J, the junction kept 13 bases outside the gene matches. The CDR3 covers 17 residues. Germline V gene sequence: CDR1 DFQATT, CDR2 SNEGSKA (reference sequence). The CDR3: CSARGLAGPTGYNEQFF. The CDR3 DNA reads TGCAGTGCTAGGGGGCTAGCGGGCCCCACGGGCTACAATGAGCAGTTCTTC.

The chain couples TRBV5-6 to TRBJ1-5; D is ambiguous. This CDR3 contains 15 residues. CDR1 is SGHDT, CDR2 YYEEEE, per germline. With 3 bases removed from V and 6 bases from J, the gap between germline ends came to 16 bases. The CDR3, as DNA: TGTGCCAGCAGCTATTGGGCCCCAGTTGGTCAGCCCCAGCATTTT. This gives the protein CASSYWAPVGQPQHF.

This clonotype came up a few times. The genes are TRBV25-1 and TRBJ2-3; no clear D. The CDR3 has 12 amino acids. Germline loops: CDR1 MGHDK, CDR2 SYGVNS. Trimming shortened V by 10 bases and J by 7 bases, and 15 bases separated the two germline ends. DNA of the CDR3: TGTGCCACTGGTTGGGTTGAGAATACGCAGTATTTT. Translation: CATGWVENTQYF. Variable domain in full (rest from reference TRBV25-1 and TRBJ2-3): EADIYQTPRYLVIGTGKKITLECSQTMGHDKMYWYQQDPGMELHLIHYSYGVNSTEKGDLSSESTVSRIRTEHFPLTLESARPSHTSQYLCATGWVENTQYFGPGTRLTVL.

This clonotype was found a few times. V is TRBV18 and J is TRBJ1-3; D not certain. The CDR3 spans 17 residues. V was pared by 1 base and J by 0 bases, with 13 bases between. Germline lookup yields CDR1 KGHSH and CDR2 LQKENI. DNA of the CDR3: TGTGCCAGCTCACCACGACAAAAAGCCGACTCTGGAAACACCATATATTTT. Its translation is CASSPRQKADSGNTIYF.

This clonotype appeared a few times. This chain joins TRBV7-3 and TRBJ1-4, with TRBD1 as a possible D gene (6 bases). The CDR3 is 16 residues long. Trimming removed 1 base from V and 7 bases from J, with 16 bases in between. Germline V CDR1 and CDR2: SGHTA, FQGTGA. The CDR3 reads CASSLRGARGLEKLFF. The CDR3 bases are TGTGCCAGCAGCTTAAGGGGTGCCAGGGGACTTGAAAAACTGTTTTTT.

J is TRBJ1-1 and V is TRBV30, with a tentative D call TRBD1 (6 bases). The CDR3 totals 12 residues. The ends were cut back, 2 bases at V and 8 bases at J, with 12 bases in the middle. The V gene's germline CDR1 is GTSNPN and CDR2 SVGIG (reference sequence). The CDR3: CAWSLGTSEAFF. DNA of the CDR3: TGTGCCTGGAGTTTAGGGACAAGCGAAGCTTTCTTT.

Ten or more counts support this clonotype. This sequence joins TRBV7-2 and TRBJ1-2, with 8 bases lining up with TRBD1. This CDR3 comprises 15 residues. Trimming took 6 bases from V and 4 from J; bases not matched to a gene: 10. Germline CDR1 and CDR2: SGHTA and FQGNSA. This CDR3 is CASSSDRGRVYGYTF. CDR3 nucleotides: TGTGCCAGCAGTTCAGACAGGGGAAGGGTCTATGGCTACACCTTC.

This clonotype was observed a few times. This chain joins TRBV13 and TRBJ2-2; no reliable D call. The V gene lost 5 bases and the J gene lost 2 bases, with 21 bases spanning the gap. Germline CDR1 PRHDT, CDR2 FYEKMQ (reference sequence). The CDR3 spans 18 residues. The chain's CDR3 is CASSPQQRRSPNTGELFF. The CDR3 DNA reads as TGTGCCAGCAGCCCTCAACAGAGACGGTCCCCAAACACCGGGGAGCTGTTTTTT. Together with reference TRBV13 and TRBJ2-2, the CDR3 gives the full variable domain: AAGVIQSPRHLIKEKRETATLKCYPIPRHDTVYWYQQGPGQDPQFLISFYEKMQSDKGSIPDRFSAQQFSDYHSELNMSSLELGDSALYFCASSPQQRRSPNTGELFFGEGSRLTVL.

The table lists this clonotype with a few counts. This chain joins TRBV5-1 and TRBJ2-7, with unresolved D. The V and J ends lost 3 bases and 4 bases respectively, with 11 bases between them. The CDR3 contains 13 residues. CDR1 SGHRS and CDR2 YFSETQ come from the germline V gene. For the CDR3, the DNA is TGCGCCAGCAGCTCGGTGATGGGTTACGAGCAGTACTTC. It specifies CASSSVMGYEQYF. The complete variable domain, with remaining parts taken from reference TRBV5-1 and TRBJ2-7, reads KAGVTQTPRYLIKTRGQQVTLSCSPISGHRSVSWYQQTPGQGLQFLFEYFSETQRNKGNFPGRFSGRQFSNSRSEMNVSTLELGDSALYLCASSSVMGYEQYFGPGTRLTVT.

This clonotype showed up many times. This chain joins TRBV20-1 and TRBJ1-6; TRBD1 aligns across 8 bases. This CDR3 has 15 residues. J was trimmed by 11 bases and V by 0 bases; bases with no gene match: 9. Germline V gene sequence: CDR1 DFQATT, CDR2 SNEGSKA (reference sequence). CDR3 sequence (DNA): TGCAGTGCTAGAGATTCAGGACAGGGAATTGCACCCCTCCACTTT. Translating gives CSARDSGQGIAPLHF.

This clonotype was observed a handful of times. This chain connects TRBV20-1 to TRBJ2-3, with 10 positions matching TRBD1. The CDR3 length is 14 residues. The germline gives CDR1 DFQATT, CDR2 SNEGSKA (reference sequence). The V gene end was trimmed by 5 bases and the J gene end by 6 bases; junction bases not matched to a gene: 8. CDR3 sequence reads: CSASGTGEEDTQYF. DNA for the CDR3: TGCAGTGCTTCCGGGACAGGGGAAGAGGATACGCAGTATTTT.

In this sample, this clonotype turned up a few times. The chain joins TRBV18 to TRBJ2-7; 7 bases fit TRBD1. This CDR3 contains 17 residues. The V gene's germline CDR1 is KGHSH and CDR2 LQKENI. V trimming: 4 bases; J trimming: 0 bases; junction bases outside the gene matches: 12. As DNA, the CDR3 is TGTGCCAGCTCACGAATGCACCCGGGGACAGCCTCCTACGAGCAGTACGTC. Translating gives CASSRMHPGTASYEQYV.

This clonotype was observed at least ten times. The gene calls are TRBV29-1 and TRBJ1-2, with 7 bases matching TRBD1. V was pared by 4 bases and J by 4 bases, with 0 bases of the junction left unmatched. CDR1 is SQVTM, CDR2 ANQGSEA, per germline. The CDR3 contains 11 residues. The CDR3 coding sequence is TGCAGCGTTGGGGACAGCTATGGCTACACCTTC. Amino acid sequence: CSVGDSYGYTF.

The chain couples TRBV20-1 to TRBJ2-5, with 7 bases fitting TRBD2. Germline CDR1 and CDR2: DFQATT and SNEGSKA (reference sequence). The CDR3 sequence is 12 residues long. The V and J ends lost 5 bases and 2 bases, in that order; junction bases with no gene match: 2. In DNA form, the CDR3 reads TGCAGTGCTGGACTAGAGCAAGAGACCCAGTACTTC. Amino acid sequence: CSAGLEQETQYF.